This entry concerns a single T cell receptor (beta chain). Its target is unknown. Purities over 98% were achieved in all sorted populations. Expressed TCRB transcripts were sequenced after all isolated RNA was converted to cDNA. Here immunoSEQ multiplex PCR was the method, and the copy in TCRdb shows in-frame clones only, minus some. The sample contains more than 200,000 clones, roughly 17% of which appear only once. V lost 5 bases, J lost 3 bases, and 8 bases stayed unmatched. The CDR3 is made up of 15 amino acids. Germline V gene data show CDR1 as SGHTA and CDR2 as FQGNSA. These data come from a study of beta chain features in type 1 diabetes. General study findings and limits: Shortening that was moderate but significant affected the TCRB CDR3s of Type 1 diabetes patients in all four CD4+ subsets. Compared with healthy donors, patients appeared to share more similar naive, central memory and regulatory TCRB repertoires.

The genes are TRBV7-2 and TRBJ2-3; 7 positions match TRBD2. The sequence was collected from a man in his thirties or forties with type 1 diabetes. The sequenced material came from naive CD4+ T cells from blood. The CDR3 DNA reads TGTGCCAGCAGCGGGCGGACTAGGTTAACAGATACGCAGTATTTT. As protein: CASSGRTRLTDTQYF.